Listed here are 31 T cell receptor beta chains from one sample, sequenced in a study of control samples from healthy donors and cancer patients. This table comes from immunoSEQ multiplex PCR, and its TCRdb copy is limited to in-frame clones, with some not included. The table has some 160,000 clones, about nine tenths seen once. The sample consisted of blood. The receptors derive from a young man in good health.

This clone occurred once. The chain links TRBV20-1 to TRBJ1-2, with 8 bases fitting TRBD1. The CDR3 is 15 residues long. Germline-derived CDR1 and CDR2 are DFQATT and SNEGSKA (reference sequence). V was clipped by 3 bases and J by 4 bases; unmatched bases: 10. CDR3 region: CSASVTGGLGYGYTF. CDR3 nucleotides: TGCAGTGCTAGTGTTACAGGGGGTTTAGGCTATGGCTACACCTTC.

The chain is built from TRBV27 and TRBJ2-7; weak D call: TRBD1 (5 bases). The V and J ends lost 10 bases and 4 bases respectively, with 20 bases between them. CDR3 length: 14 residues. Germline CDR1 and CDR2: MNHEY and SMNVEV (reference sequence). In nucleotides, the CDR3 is TGTGCCACCAAACCGGACATGCAGGCTTACGAGCAGTACTTC. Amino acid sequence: CATKPDMQAYEQYF.

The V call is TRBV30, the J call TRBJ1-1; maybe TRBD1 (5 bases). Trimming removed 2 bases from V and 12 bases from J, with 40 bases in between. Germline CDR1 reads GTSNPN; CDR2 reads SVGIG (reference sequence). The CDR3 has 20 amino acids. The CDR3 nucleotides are TGTGCCTGGAGTAGGGGAACATTCTTAGCCCTGAAGCTTCCACCGACGTCCACTTTCTTT. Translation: CAWSRGTFLALKLPPTSTFF.

Here the CDR3 reads CASSSRGAGGYNEQFF. The CDR3 DNA follows: TGTGCCAGCAGTTCAAGGGGAGCGGGGGGTTACAATGAGCAGTTCTTC. This chain connects TRBV3-1 (or the pseudogene TRBV3-2) to TRBJ2-1; TRBD2 agrees at 9 bases. V lost 6 bases, J lost 4 bases, and 10 bases stayed unmatched. Germline CDR1 reads LGHDT; CDR2 reads YNNKEL (reference sequence). The CDR3 runs 16 residues.

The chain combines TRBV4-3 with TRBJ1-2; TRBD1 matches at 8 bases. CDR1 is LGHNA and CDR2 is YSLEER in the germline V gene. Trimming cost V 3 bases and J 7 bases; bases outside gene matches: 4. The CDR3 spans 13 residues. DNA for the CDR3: TGCGCCAGCAGCCACATGACAGGGGTTGGCTACACCTTC. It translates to CASSHMTGVGYTF.

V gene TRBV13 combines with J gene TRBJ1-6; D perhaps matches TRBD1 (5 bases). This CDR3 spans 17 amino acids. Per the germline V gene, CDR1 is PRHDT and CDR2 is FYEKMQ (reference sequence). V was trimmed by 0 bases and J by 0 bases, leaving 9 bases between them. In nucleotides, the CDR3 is TGTGCCAGCAGCTTAGGCATTGGGGGCTCCTATAATTCACCCCTCCACTTT. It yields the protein CASSLGIGGSYNSPLHF.

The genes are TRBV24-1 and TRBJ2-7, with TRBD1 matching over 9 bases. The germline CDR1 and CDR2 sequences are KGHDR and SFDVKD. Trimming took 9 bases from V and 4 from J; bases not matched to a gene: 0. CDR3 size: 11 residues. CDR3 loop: CATGTGYEQYF. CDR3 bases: TGTGCCACCGGGACAGGGTACGAGCAGTACTTC.

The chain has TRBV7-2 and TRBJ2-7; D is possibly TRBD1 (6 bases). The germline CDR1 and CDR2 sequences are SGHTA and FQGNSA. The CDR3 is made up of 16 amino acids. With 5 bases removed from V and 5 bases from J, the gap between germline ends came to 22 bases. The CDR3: CASSPRASARGHEQYF. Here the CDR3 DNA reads TGTGCCAGCAGCCCCCGGGCGTCGGCCAGGGGCCACGAGCAGTACTTC.

In DNA, the CDR3 is TGTGCCAGCACCCCCGGGCCTCGAGGATTAGATACGCAGTATTTT. Protein sequence: CASTPGPRGLDTQYF. This sequence joins TRBV2 and TRBJ2-3; D is ambiguous. The CDR3 covers 15 residues. Germline V gene data show CDR1 as SNHLY and CDR2 as FYNNEI. V gave up 7 bases and J gave up 5 bases, with 19 bases separating them. The whole variable domain, filled in from reference TRBV2 and TRBJ2-3, reads EPEVTQTPSHQVTQMGQEVILRCVPISNHLYFYWYRQILGQKVEFLVSFYNNEISEKSEIFDDQFSVERPDGSNFTLKIRSTKLEDSAMYFCASTPGPRGLDTQYFGPGTRLTVL.

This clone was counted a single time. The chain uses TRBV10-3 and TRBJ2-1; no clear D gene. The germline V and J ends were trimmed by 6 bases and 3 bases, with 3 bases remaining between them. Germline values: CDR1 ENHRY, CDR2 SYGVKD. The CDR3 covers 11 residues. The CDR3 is CAIRDYNEQFF. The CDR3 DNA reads TGTGCCATCAGGGACTACAATGAGCAGTTCTTC.

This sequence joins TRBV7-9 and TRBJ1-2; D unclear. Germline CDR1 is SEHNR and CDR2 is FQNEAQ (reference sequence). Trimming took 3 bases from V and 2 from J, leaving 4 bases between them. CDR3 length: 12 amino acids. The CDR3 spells CASSFDNYGYTF. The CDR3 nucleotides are TGTGCCAGCAGCTTCGACAACTATGGCTACACCTTC. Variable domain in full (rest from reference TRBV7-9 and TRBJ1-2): DTGVSQNPRHKITKRGQNVTFRCDPISEHNRLYWYRQTLGQGPEFLTYFQNEAQLEKSRLLSDRFSAERPKGSFSTLEIQRTEQGDSAMYLCASSFDNYGYTFGSGTRLTVV.

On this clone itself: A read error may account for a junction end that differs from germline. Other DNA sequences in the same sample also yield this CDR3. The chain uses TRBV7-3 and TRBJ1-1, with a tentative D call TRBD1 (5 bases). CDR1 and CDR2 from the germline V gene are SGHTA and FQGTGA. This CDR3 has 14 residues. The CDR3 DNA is TGCGCCAGCAGCTTATTGGGGGTCACCACTGAAGCTTTCTTT. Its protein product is CASSLLGVTTEAFF.

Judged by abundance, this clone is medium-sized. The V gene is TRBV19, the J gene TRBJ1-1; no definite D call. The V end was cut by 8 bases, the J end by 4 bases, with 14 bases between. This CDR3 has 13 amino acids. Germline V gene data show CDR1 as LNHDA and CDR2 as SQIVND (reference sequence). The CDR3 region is CASHFQGFTEAFF. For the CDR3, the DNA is TGTGCCAGTCACTTCCAAGGGTTCACTGAAGCTTTCTTT. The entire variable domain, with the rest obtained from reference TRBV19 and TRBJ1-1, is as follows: DGGITQSPKYLFRKEGQNVTLSCEQNLNHDAMYWYRQDPGQGLRLIYYSQIVNDFQKGDIAEGYSVSREKKESFPLTVTSAQKNPTAFYLCASHFQGFTEAFFGQGTRLTVV.

CDR3 nucleotide sequence: TGTGCCAGCAGCTCCCCCGGGACCCGGACGAAGACCCAGTACTTC. Translating it yields CASSSPGTRTKTQYF. The chain joins TRBV7-2 to TRBJ2-5; tentatively, D is TRBD1 or TRBD2 (5 bases each). CDR1 SGHTA and CDR2 FQGNSA come from the germline V gene. The CDR3 loop spans 15 amino acids. V dropped 4 bases and J dropped 6 bases, with 18 bases sitting between them.

The CDR3 DNA reads TGTGCCAGCAGAACTACCTTTTGTGAGCAGTTCTTC. It encodes CASRTTFCEQFF. The J gene is TRBJ2-1, the V gene TRBV21-1; TRBD2, the table's D call, lacks a check against the DNA. TRBV21-1 is a pseudogene locus. There are 12 residues in the CDR3.

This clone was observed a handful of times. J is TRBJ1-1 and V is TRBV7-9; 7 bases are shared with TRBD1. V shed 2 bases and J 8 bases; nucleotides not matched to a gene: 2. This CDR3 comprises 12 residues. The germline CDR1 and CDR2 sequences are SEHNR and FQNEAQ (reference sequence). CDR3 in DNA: TGTGCCAGCAGCTTACAGGGGGTAGAAGCTTTCTTT. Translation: CASSLQGVEAFF.

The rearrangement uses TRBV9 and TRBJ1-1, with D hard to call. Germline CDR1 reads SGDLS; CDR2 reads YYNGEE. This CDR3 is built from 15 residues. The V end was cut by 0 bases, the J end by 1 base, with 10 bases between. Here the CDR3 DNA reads TGTGCCAGCAGCGTAGATGGGAGAGAGAACACTGAAGCTTTCTTT. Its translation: CASSVDGRENTEAFF. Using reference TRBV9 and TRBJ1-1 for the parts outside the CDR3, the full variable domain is DSGVTQTPKHLITATGQRVTLRCSPRSGDLSVYWYQQSLDQGLQFLIQYYNGEERAKGNILERFSAQQFPDLHSELNLSSLELGDSALYFCASSVDGRENTEAFFGQGTRLTVV.

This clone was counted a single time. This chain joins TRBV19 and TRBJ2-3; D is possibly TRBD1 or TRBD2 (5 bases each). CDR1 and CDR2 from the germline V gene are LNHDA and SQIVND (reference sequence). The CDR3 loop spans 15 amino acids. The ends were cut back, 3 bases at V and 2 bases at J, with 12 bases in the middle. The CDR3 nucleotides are TGTGCCAGTAGTATTCGGGGCGACGTCACAGATACGCAGTATTTT. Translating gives CASSIRGDVTDTQYF.

The CDR3 spells CASSPDTETQYF. The CDR3 DNA follows: TGTGCCAGCAGTCCGGACACGGAGACCCAGTACTTC. The V gene is TRBV6-6, the J gene TRBJ2-5, with D maybe TRBD1 (5 bases). The CDR3 has 12 amino acids. Germline CDR1 MNHNY, CDR2 SVGAGI (reference sequence). The germline V and J ends were trimmed by 5 bases and 5 bases, with 9 bases remaining between them.

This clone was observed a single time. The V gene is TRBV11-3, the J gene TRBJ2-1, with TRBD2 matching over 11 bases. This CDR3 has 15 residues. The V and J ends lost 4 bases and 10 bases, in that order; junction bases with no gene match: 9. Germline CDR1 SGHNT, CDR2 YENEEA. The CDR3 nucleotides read TGTGCCAGCAGCTCGGGGCTAGCGGGGGGTCGGGAGCAGTTCTTC. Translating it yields CASSSGLAGGREQFF.

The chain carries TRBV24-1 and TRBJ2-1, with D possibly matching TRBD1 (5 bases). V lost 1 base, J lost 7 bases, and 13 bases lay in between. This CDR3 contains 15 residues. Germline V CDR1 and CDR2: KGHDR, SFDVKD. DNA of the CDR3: TGTGCCACCAGTGATTTCCCAGGGAAGGGTAATGAGCAGTTCTTC. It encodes CATSDFPGKGNEQFF.

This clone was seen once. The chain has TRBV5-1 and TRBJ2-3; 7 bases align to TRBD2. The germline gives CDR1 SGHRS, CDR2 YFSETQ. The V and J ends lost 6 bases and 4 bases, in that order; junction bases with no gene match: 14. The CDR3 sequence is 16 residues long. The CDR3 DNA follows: TGCGCCAGCACCCGGTTGGCCGGACTAGGCGCAGATACGCAGTATTTT. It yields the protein CASTRLAGLGADTQYF.

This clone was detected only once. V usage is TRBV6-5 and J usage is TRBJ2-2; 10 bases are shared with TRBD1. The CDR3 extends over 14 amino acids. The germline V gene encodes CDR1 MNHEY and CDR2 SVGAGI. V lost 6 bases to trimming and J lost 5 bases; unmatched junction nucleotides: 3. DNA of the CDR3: TGTGCCAGCAGGGGACAGGGGCGGACCGGGGAGCTGTTTTTT. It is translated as CASRGQGRTGELFF.

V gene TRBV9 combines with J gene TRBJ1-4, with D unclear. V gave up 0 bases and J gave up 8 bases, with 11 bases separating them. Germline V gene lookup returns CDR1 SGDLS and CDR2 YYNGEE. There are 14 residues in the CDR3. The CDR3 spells CASSVGPGWEKLFF. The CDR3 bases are TGTGCCAGCAGCGTAGGGCCTGGTTGGGAAAAACTGTTTTTT.

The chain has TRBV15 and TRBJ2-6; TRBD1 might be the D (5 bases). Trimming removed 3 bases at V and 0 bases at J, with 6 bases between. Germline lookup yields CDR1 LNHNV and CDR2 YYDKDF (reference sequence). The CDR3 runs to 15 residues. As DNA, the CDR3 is TGTGCCACCAGCAGTGGGGCCTCTGGGGCCAACGTCCTGACTTTC. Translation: CATSSGASGANVLTF.

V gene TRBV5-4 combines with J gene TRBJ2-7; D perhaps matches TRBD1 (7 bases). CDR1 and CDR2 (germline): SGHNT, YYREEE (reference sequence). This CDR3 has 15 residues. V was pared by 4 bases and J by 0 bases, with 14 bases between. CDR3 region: CASSMEGQSSYEQYF. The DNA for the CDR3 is TGTGCCAGCAGCATGGAGGGACAGAGCTCCTACGAGCAGTACTTC. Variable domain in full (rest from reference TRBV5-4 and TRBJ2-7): ETGVTQSPTHLIKTRGQQVTLRCSSQSGHNTVSWYQQALGQGPQFIFQYYREEENGRGNFPPRFSGLQFPNYSSELNVNALELDDSALYLCASSMEGQSSYEQYFGPGTRLTVT.

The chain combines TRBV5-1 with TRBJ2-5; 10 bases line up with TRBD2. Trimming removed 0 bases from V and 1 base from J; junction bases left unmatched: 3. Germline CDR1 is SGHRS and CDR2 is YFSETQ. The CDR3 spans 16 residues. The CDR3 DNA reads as TGCGCCAGCAGCTTGGTAGCGGGGGGCGCCCAAGAGACCCAGTACTTC. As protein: CASSLVAGGAQETQYF.

The DNA for the CDR3 is TGCGCCAGCAGCTTGGGGCCAGCGGGAGGGCAGCAAGAGACCCAGTACTTC. Protein: CASSLGPAGGQQETQYF. The chain combines TRBV5-1 with TRBJ2-5; 10 nucleotides match TRBD2. The V gene end was trimmed by 0 bases and the J gene end by 2 bases; junction bases not matched to a gene: 7. The CDR3 is 17 amino acids. Germline CDR1 SGHRS, CDR2 YFSETQ.

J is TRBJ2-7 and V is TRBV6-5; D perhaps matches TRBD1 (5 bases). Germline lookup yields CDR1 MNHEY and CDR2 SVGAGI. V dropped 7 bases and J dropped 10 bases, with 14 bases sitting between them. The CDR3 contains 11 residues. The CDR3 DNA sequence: TGTGCCAGCACCTCAGGGTTGGTCCAGTACTTC. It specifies CASTSGLVQYF.

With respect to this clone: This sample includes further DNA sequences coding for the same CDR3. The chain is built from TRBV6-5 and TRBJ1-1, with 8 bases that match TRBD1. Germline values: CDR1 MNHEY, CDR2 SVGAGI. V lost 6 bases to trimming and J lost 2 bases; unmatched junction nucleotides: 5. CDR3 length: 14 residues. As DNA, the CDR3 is TGTGCCAGCAGGCGGACAGGGACAAACACTGAAGCTTTCTTT. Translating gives CASRRTGTNTEAFF.

CDR3 protein: CASSTRGSMVGYTF. As DNA, the CDR3 is TGTGCCAGCAGCACCCGTGGAAGCATGGTTGGCTACACCTTC. J is TRBJ1-2 and V is TRBV7-9; D unclear. The CDR3 extends over 14 amino acids. The V end lost 5 bases, the J end lost 7 bases, and 17 bases lay between the germline ends. Germline V gene lookup returns CDR1 SEHNR and CDR2 FQNEAQ (reference sequence). Combining the CDR3 with reference TRBV7-9 and TRBJ1-2 gives the whole variable domain DTGVSQNPRHKITKRGQNVTFRCDPISEHNRLYWYRQTLGQGPEFLTYFQNEAQLEKSRLLSDRFSAERPKGSFSTLEIQRTEQGDSAMYLCASSTRGSMVGYTFGSGTRLTVV.